One sample yielded the 16 T cell receptor beta chains listed below, sequenced in a study of shared clonotypes between healthy human individuals. The table came from immunoSEQ multiplex PCR; TCRdb's copy has only in-frame clones and leaves some out. The sample consists of around 2,000,000 clones, 95% of them appearing once. Sequences were obtained from naive CD4+ T cells sorted from blood. As to subset: CD45RA+ positively selected. These receptors were collected from a man younger than 30 in good health.

The CDR3 reads CASSEGPLRGYTF. The CDR3 DNA follows: TGTGCCAGCAGTGAGGGTCCGTTGAGGGGCTACACCTTC. The chain joins TRBV25-1 to TRBJ1-2; D ambiguous. This CDR3 is 13 amino acids long. Germline V gives CDR1 MGHDK, CDR2 SYGVNS. V gave up 3 bases and J gave up 8 bases, with 13 bases separating them.

The chain couples TRBV15 to TRBJ2-3, with 10 nucleotides matching TRBD1. The CDR3 extends over 15 amino acids. J gave up 3 bases and V 3 bases, and 3 bases lay outside the gene matches. The V gene's germline CDR1 is LNHNV and CDR2 YYDKDF (reference sequence). The CDR3 sequence is CATSRGTGVTDTQYF. The CDR3 nucleotides read TGTGCCACCAGCAGGGGGACAGGGGTAACAGATACGCAGTATTTT. The full variable domain, its missing parts supplied by reference TRBV15 and TRBJ2-3, is DAMVIQNPRYQVTQFGKPVTLSCSQTLNHNVMYWYQQKSSQAPKLLFHYYDKDFNNEADTPDNFQSRRPNTSFCFLDIRSPGLGDTAMYLCATSRGTGVTDTQYFGPGTRLTVL.

The V call is TRBV5-1, the J call TRBJ1-3; no clear D gene. The CDR3 is 16 amino acids. V was cut by 4 bases and J by 0 bases, with 14 bases left in between. Germline CDR1 is SGHRS and CDR2 is YFSETQ. The CDR3 bases are TGCGCCAGCAGCCTGGAGGGTTACAGCTCTGGAAACACCATATATTTT. It encodes CASSLEGYSSGNTIYF.

This chain uses TRBV30 with TRBJ2-2; 7 bases align to TRBD2. Germline values: CDR1 GTSNPN, CDR2 SVGIG (reference sequence). Trimming cost V 1 base and J 2 bases; bases outside gene matches: 7. This CDR3 contains 16 residues. The CDR3 sequence: CAWSDPRTSNTGELFF. CDR3 in DNA: TGTGCCTGGAGTGATCCCCGGACTAGTAACACCGGGGAGCTGTTTTTT. Together with reference TRBV30 and TRBJ2-2, the CDR3 gives the full variable domain: SQTIHQWPATLVQPVGSPLSLECTVEGTSNPNLYWYRQAAGRGLQLLFYSVGIGQISSEVPQNLSASRPQDRQFILSSKKLLLSDSGFYLCAWSDPRTSNTGELFFGEGSRLTVL.

The chain couples TRBV4-1 to TRBJ2-2; 7 bases fit TRBD1. The CDR3 has 18 amino acids. Trimming removed 0 bases from V and 0 bases from J; junction bases left unmatched: 7. Germline V gives CDR1 MGHRA, CDR2 YSYEKL. CDR3 nucleotides: TGCGCCAGCAGCCAAGATTTTGGGCAGGGGGCGAACACCGGGGAGCTGTTTTTT. Its translation: CASSQDFGQGANTGELFF.

The rearrangement joins TRBV7-2 to TRBJ1-4; D possibly corresponds to TRBD1 (5 bases). Germline-derived CDR1 and CDR2 are SGHTA and FQGNSA. Trimming pared 0 bases from V and 7 bases from J, leaving 15 bases between. This CDR3 is built from 16 residues. CDR3 bases: TGTGCCAGCAGCTTAGCCTCGGCAGGGACGGGTGAAAAACTGTTTTTT. Its translation: CASSLASAGTGEKLFF.

On this clone itself: Within the sample, other DNA sequences also encode this same CDR3. The chain carries TRBV30 and TRBJ2-7; tentative D call: TRBD2 (6 bases). Germline V gives CDR1 GTSNPN, CDR2 SVGIG (reference sequence). The ends were cut back, 4 bases at V and 0 bases at J, with 7 bases in the middle. The CDR3 runs to 12 residues. CDR3: CAWTGSSYEQYF. The DNA of the CDR3 is TGTGCCTGGACCGGGAGCTCCTACGAGCAGTACTTC.

This chain's CDR3 is CASSLRGANIQYF. CDR3 nucleotides: TGTGCCAGCAGCTTAAGGGGGGCAAACATTCAGTACTTC. This chain connects TRBV7-2 to TRBJ2-4; D possibly matches TRBD1 or TRBD2 (6 bases each). The ends were cut back, 2 bases at V and 6 bases at J, with 8 bases in the middle. The CDR3 length is 13 residues. CDR1 is SGHTA, CDR2 FQGNSA, per germline.

The chain recombines TRBV6-6 with TRBJ1-6, with a possible D match to TRBD1 (5 bases). The CDR3 has 14 residues. Germline V lookup: CDR1 MNHNY, CDR2 SVGAGI (reference sequence). V lost 2 bases and J 13 bases, leaving 15 bases between the germline ends. CDR3 region: CASSYGGRWSPLHF. CDR3 nucleotides: TGTGCCAGCAGTTACGGGGGAAGGTGGTCGCCCCTCCACTTT.

The V and J genes are TRBV6-6 and TRBJ1-2; a weak D match, TRBD1 (6 bases). The germline V gene encodes CDR1 MNHNY and CDR2 SVGAGI (reference sequence). The CDR3 consists of 13 residues. V was cut by 6 bases and J by 2 bases, with 10 bases left in between. The CDR3 nucleotides are TGTGCCAGCAGGCATGGACAGAACTATGGCTACACCTTC. Translating gives CASRHGQNYGYTF.

Regarding this clone: This sample also contains other DNA sequences that code for the same CDR3. The gene calls are TRBV10-3 and TRBJ2-5; no definite D call. The CDR3 is 13 amino acids. Germline values: CDR1 ENHRY, CDR2 SYGVKD. V shed 0 bases and J shed 4 bases, with 6 bases lying between them. In DNA form, the CDR3 reads TGTGCCATCAGTGAGTCTTCAGGAGAGACCCAGTACTTC. Translation gives CAISESSGETQYF.

V gene TRBV30 combines with J gene TRBJ1-2; no clear D gene. The CDR3 runs to 13 residues. The V end was cut by 0 bases, the J end by 4 bases, with 9 bases between. Germline CDR1 reads GTSNPN; CDR2 reads SVGIG (reference sequence). Here the CDR3 reads CAWSVTDFYGYTF. CDR3 DNA: TGTGCCTGGAGTGTAACCGACTTCTATGGCTACACCTTC.

The rearrangement links TRBV7-2 to TRBJ2-2, with 7 nucleotides matching TRBD2. Germline V gives CDR1 SGHTA, CDR2 FQGNSA. Germline trimming cut 5 bases from V and 7 bases from J; bases unmatched to any gene: 19. The CDR3 contains 18 residues. CDR3 DNA sequence: TGTGCCAGCAGCCCGACGCGGCCGGGAGCGGGGAGGGGCGGGGAGCTGTTTTTT. It translates to CASSPTRPGAGRGGELFF.

This sequence joins TRBV27 and TRBJ2-7; TRBD2 matches at 13 bases. CDR3 length: 15 residues. The V and J ends lost 7 bases and 6 bases, in that order; junction bases with no gene match: 9. The germline V gene has CDR1 MNHEY and CDR2 SMNVEV (reference sequence). Here the CDR3 reads CASNALRTSGGEQYF. The CDR3 DNA follows: TGTGCCAGCAACGCGCTCAGGACTAGCGGGGGCGAGCAGTACTTC.

V is TRBV2 and J is TRBJ1-2; D might be TRBD1 (5 bases). This CDR3 comprises 14 residues. Germline CDR1 and CDR2: SNHLY and FYNNEI. Deletions cut 6 bases from V and 6 bases from J, with 17 bases between. CDR3 DNA: TGTGCCAGCAGGTCTGAGGGGCGCTGGAATGGCTACACCTTC. This gives the protein CASRSEGRWNGYTF.

As for this clone: Additional DNA sequences in this sample encode the identical CDR3. The chain employs TRBV5-1 and TRBJ2-1; no reliable D call. CDR3 length: 15 residues. The V end lost 0 bases, the J end lost 4 bases, and 11 bases lay between the germline ends. The germline V gene has CDR1 SGHRS and CDR2 YFSETQ. This chain's CDR3 is CASSLVGESYNEQFF. In DNA form, the CDR3 reads TGCGCCAGCAGCTTGGTTGGAGAGAGTTACAATGAGCAGTTCTTC.